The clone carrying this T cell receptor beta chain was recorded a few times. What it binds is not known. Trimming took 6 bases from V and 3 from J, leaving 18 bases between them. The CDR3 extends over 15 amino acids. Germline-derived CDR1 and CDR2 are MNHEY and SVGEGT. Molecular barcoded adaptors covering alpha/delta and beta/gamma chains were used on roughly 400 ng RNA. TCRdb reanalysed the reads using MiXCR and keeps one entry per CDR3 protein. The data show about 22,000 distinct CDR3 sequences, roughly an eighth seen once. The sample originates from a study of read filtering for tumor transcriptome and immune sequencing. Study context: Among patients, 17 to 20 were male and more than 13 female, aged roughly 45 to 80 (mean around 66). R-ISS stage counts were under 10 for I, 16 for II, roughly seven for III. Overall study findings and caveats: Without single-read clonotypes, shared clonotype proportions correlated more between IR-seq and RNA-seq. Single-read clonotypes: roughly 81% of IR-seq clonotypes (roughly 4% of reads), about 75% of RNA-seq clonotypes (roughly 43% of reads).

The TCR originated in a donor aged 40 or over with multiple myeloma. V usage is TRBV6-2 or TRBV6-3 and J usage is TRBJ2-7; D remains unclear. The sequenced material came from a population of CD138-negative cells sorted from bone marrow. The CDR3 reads CASSPDRLARYEQYF. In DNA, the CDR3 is TGTGCCAGCAGCCCGGACCGCTTAGCCCGCTACGAGCAGTACTTC.